Listed here are 23 T cell receptor beta chains from one sample, sequenced in a study of blood T cell repertoires in COVID-19. TCRdb's copy holds only in-frame clones and misses some; the assay was immunoSEQ multiplex PCR. The repertoire holds 150,000 to 200,000 clones, around nine tenths seen once, with 5% to 6.5% in the top ten. Sequenced input: peripheral blood. These receptors were collected from a man aged 35-49 years with active or convalescent COVID-19.

The V gene is TRBV6-5, the J gene TRBJ1-2; D may be TRBD1 (6 bases). CDR1 is MNHEY and CDR2 is SVGAGI in the germline V gene. V was clipped by 0 bases and J by 8 bases, with 16 bases between them. CDR3 size: 15 residues. The CDR3 sequence is CASSYSSDWTDGYTF. In nucleotides, the CDR3 is TGTGCCAGCAGTTACTCGTCAGATTGGACAGACGGCTACACCTTC.

The chain joins TRBV7-2 to TRBJ2-1; TRBD2 aligns across 7 bases. This CDR3 is 15 amino acids long. The germline gives CDR1 SGHTA, CDR2 FQGNSA. The junction had 17 bases not matched to a gene; V was cut back by 11 bases and J by 7 bases. CDR3: CASLSVVAGENEQFF. The DNA of the CDR3 is TGTGCCTCCTTATCTGTGGTAGCGGGTGAGAATGAGCAGTTCTTC.

The rearrangement uses TRBV12-3 or TRBV12-4 and TRBJ1-1; 7 bases are a match to TRBD1. The J segment lost 3 bases and the V segment lost 6 bases, leaving 4 bases of the junction unmatched. The CDR3 contains 13 residues. This CDR3 is CASSLQGHTEAFF. The CDR3 coding sequence is TGTGCCAGCAGCCTACAGGGGCACACTGAAGCTTTCTTT.

V gene TRBV2 combines with J gene TRBJ1-6; 7 positions agree with TRBD1. J was trimmed by 4 bases and V by 6 bases; bases with no gene match: 9. CDR1 and CDR2 (germline): SNHLY, FYNNEI. CDR3 length equals 16 residues. The CDR3 DNA follows: TGTGCCAGCAGCAAATCGGGACAGAAATATAATTCACCCCTCCACTTT. Its protein is CASSKSGQKYNSPLHF.

This sequence joins TRBV5-6 and TRBJ2-7, with 10 positions matching TRBD1. The CDR3 has 15 amino acids. Unmatched junction bases numbered 7, after V lost 2 bases and J lost 5 bases. Germline values: CDR1 SGHDT, CDR2 YYEEEE. The CDR3 here is CASSFIGTGDNEQYF. Here the CDR3 DNA reads TGTGCCAGCAGCTTCATCGGGACAGGGGATAACGAGCAGTACTTC.

This sequence joins TRBV19 and TRBJ1-1; D gene unclear. The germline V and J ends were trimmed by 1 base and 4 bases, with 13 bases remaining between them. This CDR3 has 15 residues. Looked up from germline, CDR1 is LNHDA and CDR2 is SQIVND (reference sequence). The CDR3, as DNA: TGTGCCAGTAGTATAGCTACAAGAGGAGCCACTGAAGCTTTCTTT. It encodes CASSIATRGATEAFF.

This clone came up once. The rearrangement uses TRBV19 and TRBJ2-7; 7 bases align to TRBD2. V lost 5 bases and J lost 3; bases outside the gene matches: 10. Germline loops: CDR1 LNHDA, CDR2 SQIVND (reference sequence). The CDR3 loop spans 15 amino acids. The chain's CDR3 is CASSPKSGGFYEQYF. The CDR3 coding sequence is TGTGCCAGTAGTCCGAAATCGGGGGGATTCTACGAGCAGTACTTC.

CDR3 loop: CASSQDYGRGSTDTQYF. The CDR3 nucleotides read TGCGCCAGCAGCCAAGATTATGGCAGGGGAAGCACAGATACGCAGTATTTT. This sequence joins TRBV4-3 and TRBJ2-3, with D perhaps matching TRBD1 (6 bases). Germline CDR1 LGHNA, CDR2 YSLEER. The CDR3 consists of 17 residues. V was shortened by 0 bases and J by 0 bases, with 13 bases between the two germline ends.

The rearrangement uses TRBV7-2 and TRBJ1-1; TRBD1 might be the D (6 bases). The length of the CDR3 is 13 residues. CDR1 SGHTA and CDR2 FQGNSA come from the germline V gene. Trimming removed 2 bases from V and 11 bases from J, with 15 bases in between. CDR3 bases: TGTGCCAGCAGCTTATTACAGGGACATCTGGCTTTCTTT. This encodes CASSLLQGHLAFF.

The chain couples TRBV30 to TRBJ1-4; D not certain. Germline lookup yields CDR1 GTSNPN and CDR2 SVGIG (reference sequence). This CDR3 has 15 residues. Deletions cut 0 bases from V and 5 bases from J, with 13 bases between. CDR3 sequence reads: CAWSVDPGRNEKLFF. CDR3 nucleotide sequence: TGTGCCTGGAGTGTAGACCCGGGTCGGAATGAAAAACTGTTTTTT.

This sequence joins TRBV19 and TRBJ2-3; 7 bases match TRBD2. The V gene's germline CDR1 is LNHDA and CDR2 SQIVND (reference sequence). V trimming: 4 bases; J trimming: 6 bases; junction bases outside the gene matches: 4. The CDR3 contains 13 residues. The CDR3 sequence is CASSSGSTDTQYF. The CDR3 bases are TGTGCCAGTAGTAGCGGGAGTACGGATACGCAGTATTTT.

The chain employs TRBV6-4 and TRBJ1-1; 7 bases align to TRBD1. J was trimmed by 3 bases and V by 3 bases; bases with no gene match: 7. From germline, CDR1 is MRHNA and CDR2 SNTAGT. The CDR3 spans 15 residues. CDR3 nucleotide sequence: TGTGCCAGCAGTGAGGTTTCGACAGGGCACACTGAAGCTTTCTTT. Its translation: CASSEVSTGHTEAFF.

The V call is TRBV5-4, the J call TRBJ2-3, with a tentative D call TRBD2 (5 bases). Looked up from germline, CDR1 is SGHNT and CDR2 is YYREEE (reference sequence). The CDR3 length is 14 residues. Between the trimmed V and J ends, which lost 1 base and 2 bases, there was a span of 8 bases. The CDR3 spells CASSLKAATDTQYF. The CDR3 region has the DNA TGTGCCAGCAGCTTGAAAGCGGCCACAGATACGCAGTATTTT.

The J gene is TRBJ1-1, the V gene TRBV28, with D maybe TRBD1 (6 bases). The germline V gene encodes CDR1 MDHEN and CDR2 SYDVKM. CDR3 length: 17 residues. Trimming took 5 bases from V and 0 from J, leaving 19 bases between them. This chain's CDR3 is CASSRLGAPLMNTEAFF. The DNA for the CDR3 is TGTGCCAGCAGTCGCTTGGGGGCTCCACTAATGAACACTGAAGCTTTCTTT.

The rearrangement uses TRBV6-5 and TRBJ1-3; D remains unclear. Germline V gene sequence: CDR1 MNHEY, CDR2 SVGAGI. The CDR3 is made up of 14 amino acids. V was pared by 5 bases and J by 3 bases, with 11 bases between. In DNA, the CDR3 is TGTGCCAGCAGTATGGCCTTTGGTGGAAACACCATATATTTT. It codes for CASSMAFGGNTIYF.

J is TRBJ2-7 and V is TRBV5-5; TRBD1 aligns across 12 bases. The CDR3 runs 15 residues. CDR1 and CDR2 (germline): SGHKS, YYEKEE (reference sequence). J lost 6 bases, V lost 4 bases, and 8 bases had no gene match. For the CDR3, the DNA is TGTGCCAGCAGCGGACCGGGACAGGGGGCTCGCGAGCAGTACTTC. It encodes CASSGPGQGAREQYF. Full variable domain (remainder filled in from reference TRBV5-5 and TRBJ2-7): DAGVTQSPTHLIKTRGQQVTLRCSPISGHKSVSWYQQVLGQGPQFIFQYYEKEERGRGNFPDRFSARQFPNYSSELNVNALLLGDSALYLCASSGPGQGAREQYFGPGTRLTVT.

The V and J genes are TRBV7-2 and TRBJ1-6, with D tentatively TRBD1 (6 bases). Trimming took 6 bases from V and 6 from J, leaving 9 bases between them. The germline V gene encodes CDR1 SGHTA and CDR2 FQGNSA. CDR3 length equals 13 residues. The DNA for the CDR3 is TGTGCCAGCAGTACCAGGGGTAATTCACCCCTCCACTTT. Translation gives CASSTRGNSPLHF.

The chain uses TRBV30 and TRBJ2-7, with 7 bases identical to TRBD2. The junction had 9 bases not matched to a gene; V was cut back by 0 bases and J by 4 bases. The CDR3 sequence is 15 residues long. Germline CDR1 reads GTSNPN; CDR2 reads SVGIG (reference sequence). The CDR3 nucleotides read TGTGCCTGGAGTGTACCTAGCGGAATCTATTACGAGCAGTACTTC. Protein sequence: CAWSVPSGIYYEQYF.

The chain links TRBV3-1 (or the pseudogene TRBV3-2) to TRBJ2-1; no definite D call. There are 11 residues in the CDR3. Trimming took off 1 base at V and 8 bases at J, with 3 bases between the two ends. Germline V CDR1 and CDR2: LGHDT, YNNKEL (reference sequence). For the CDR3, the DNA is TGTGCCAGCAGCCAAGCGGATGAGCAGTTCTTC. It is translated as CASSQADEQFF.

The V gene is TRBV7-2, the J gene TRBJ2-2; 7 nucleotides match TRBD2. In germline, CDR1 is SGHTA, CDR2 FQGNSA. Germline trimming cut 5 bases from V and 5 bases from J; bases unmatched to any gene: 8. The CDR3 extends over 15 amino acids. This chain's CDR3 is CASSRGGSRTGELFF. CDR3 DNA sequence: TGTGCCAGCAGCCGGGGAGGGAGTAGGACCGGGGAGCTGTTTTTT.

V gene TRBV2 combines with J gene TRBJ2-5, with D possibly being TRBD1 (6 bases). The CDR3 has 13 amino acids. Trimming took 6 bases from V and 5 from J, leaving 13 bases between them. Looked up from germline, CDR1 is SNHLY and CDR2 is FYNNEI. As DNA, the CDR3 is TGTGCCAGCAGGCAGGGGTTTTGGGAGACCCAGTACTTC. This encodes CASRQGFWETQYF.

At least ten counts were recorded for this clone. The chain couples TRBV29-1 to TRBJ2-2; D is unresolved. Trimming pared 5 bases from V and 4 bases from J, leaving 8 bases between. The CDR3 length is 12 residues. Germline V gene lookup returns CDR1 SQVTM and CDR2 ANQGSEA. In nucleotides, the CDR3 is TGCAGCGTTAGAGGTCTCACCGGGGAGCTGTTTTTT. Its protein is CSVRGLTGELFF.

The chain has TRBV5-1 and TRBJ1-2, with no clear D. Germline V gene lookup returns CDR1 SGHRS and CDR2 YFSETQ. This CDR3 region has 14 residues. V gave up 2 bases and J gave up 2 bases, with 10 bases separating them. The DNA of the CDR3 is TGCGCCAGCAGCTTAAACAGCCAGAACTATGGCTACACCTTC. Translation: CASSLNSQNYGYTF.